The 4 T cell receptor beta chains presented below share a single source sample, sequenced in a study of blood T cell repertoires in COVID-19. Here immunoSEQ multiplex PCR was the method, and the copy in TCRdb shows in-frame clones only, minus some. Of a few hundred thousand clones listed, about 88% are singletons. The sample was peripheral blood. Receptors were obtained from a man between 25 and 39 years old with active or convalescent COVID-19.

The genes are TRBV7-2 and TRBJ1-2; D might be TRBD1 (5 bases). V lost 1 base, J lost 8 bases, and 17 bases lay in between. This CDR3 is built from 15 residues. The V gene's germline CDR1 is SGHTA and CDR2 FQGNSA. The CDR3 sequence is CASSLEAQAGRGYTF. The CDR3 bases are TGTGCCAGCAGCTTAGAAGCACAGGCTGGGCGGGGCTACACCTTC.

The chain joins TRBV2 to TRBJ2-3, with 11 bases that match TRBD2. CDR1 is SNHLY, CDR2 FYNNEI, per germline. The V gene end was trimmed by 7 bases and the J gene end by 0 bases; junction bases not matched to a gene: 6. The CDR3 runs 16 residues. As DNA, the CDR3 is TGTGCCAGCACTCTAGCGGGGGGCCCTAGCACAGATACGCAGTATTTT. Encoded protein: CASTLAGGPSTDTQYF.

This chain links TRBV5-4 with TRBJ2-7, with 8 bases fitting TRBD2. This CDR3 comprises 15 residues. Germline V CDR1 and CDR2: SGHNT, YYREEE (reference sequence). The J segment lost 2 bases and the V segment lost 2 bases, leaving 6 bases of the junction unmatched. The CDR3 here is CASSFTIAGTYEQYF. The CDR3 region has the DNA TGTGCCAGCAGCTTTACCATAGCGGGGACCTACGAGCAGTACTTC.

The chain combines TRBV12-3 or TRBV12-4 with TRBJ2-7; 9 bases align to TRBD1. CDR3 length equals 13 residues. After removal of 3 bases from V and 3 bases from J, the junction contained 0 bases not matched to a gene. DNA of the CDR3: TGTGCCAGCAGTTTGGGACAGGGCTACGAGCAGTACTTC. Its protein product is CASSLGQGYEQYF.